Sequencing of this TCR beta chain was carried out in a study of cytomegalovirus exposure and HLA in healthy donors. Study outcomes and limitations: Overall, approximately 180 TCR beta chains were annotated as cytomegalovirus-associated. High sensitivity and specificity were reportedly achieved when the classifier diagnosed cytomegalovirus status.

The donors were members of the roughly 120-subject validation cohort (separate from the roughly 670-subject first cohort). Germline V gives CDR1 MDHEN, CDR2 SYDVKM. This CDR3 is 16 amino acids long. V lost 3 bases to trimming and J lost 0 bases; unmatched junction nucleotides: 3. Generated by immunoSEQ multiplex PCR, the TCRdb table keeps only in-frame clones and is missing some. The data show 90,000 to 130,000 clones, roughly 89% seen once. In this sample, this clone turned up once. The target antigen is unknown. The V and J genes are TRBV28 and TRBJ2-3, with TRBD2 matching over 10 bases. The TCR was taken from a woman in her late teens or twenties in good health and CMV-seronegative. Sequencing was done on a sample of PBMCs. CDR3 sequence (DNA): TGTGCCAGCAGTTTCCTTAGCGGGGGGAGCACAGATACGCAGTATTTT. Translating gives CASSFLSGGSTDTQYF.